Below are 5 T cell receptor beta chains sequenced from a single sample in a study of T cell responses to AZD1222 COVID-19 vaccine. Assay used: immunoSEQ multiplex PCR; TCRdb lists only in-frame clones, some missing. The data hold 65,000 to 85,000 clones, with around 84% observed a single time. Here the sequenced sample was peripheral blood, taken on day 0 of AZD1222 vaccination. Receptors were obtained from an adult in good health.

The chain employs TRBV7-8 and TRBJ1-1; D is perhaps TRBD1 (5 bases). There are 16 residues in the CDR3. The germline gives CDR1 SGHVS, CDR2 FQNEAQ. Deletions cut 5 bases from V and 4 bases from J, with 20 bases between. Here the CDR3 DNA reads TGTGCCAGCAGCCCCTCGATCGGGGGAACGAGCACTGAAGCTTTCTTT. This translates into CASSPSIGGTSTEAFF. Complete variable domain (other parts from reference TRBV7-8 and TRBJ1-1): GAGVSQSPRYKVAKRGQDVALRCDPISGHVSLFWYQQALGQGPEFLTYFQNEAQLDKSGLPSDRFFAERPEGSVSTLKIQRTQQEDSAVYLCASSPSIGGTSTEAFFGQGTRLTVV.

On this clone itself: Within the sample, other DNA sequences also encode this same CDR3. The CDR3 DNA reads as TGTGCCAGCCGCGATTATGGCTACACCTTC. Encoded protein: CASRDYGYTF. J is TRBJ1-2 and V is TRBV28; D not certain. The CDR3 spans 10 residues. The germline gives CDR1 MDHEN, CDR2 SYDVKM. The germline V and J ends were trimmed by 8 bases and 5 bases, with 6 bases remaining between them.

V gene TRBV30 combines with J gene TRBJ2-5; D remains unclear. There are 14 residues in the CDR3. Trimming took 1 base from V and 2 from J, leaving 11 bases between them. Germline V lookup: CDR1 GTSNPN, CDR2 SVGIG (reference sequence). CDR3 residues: CAWSGVADQETQYF. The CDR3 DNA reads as TGTGCCTGGAGTGGGGTGGCAGATCAAGAGACCCAGTACTTC.

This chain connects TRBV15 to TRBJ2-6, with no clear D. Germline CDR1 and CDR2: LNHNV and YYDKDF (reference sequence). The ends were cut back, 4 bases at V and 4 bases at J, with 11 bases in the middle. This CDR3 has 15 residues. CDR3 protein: CATSIPSSGANVLTF. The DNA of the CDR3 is TGTGCCACCAGCATCCCCTCTTCCGGGGCCAACGTCCTGACTTTC.

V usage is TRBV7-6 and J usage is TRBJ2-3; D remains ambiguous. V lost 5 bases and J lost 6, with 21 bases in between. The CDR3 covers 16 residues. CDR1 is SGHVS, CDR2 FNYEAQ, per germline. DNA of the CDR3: TGTGCCAGCAGCCGCGTTTTCGACCCCCAATTGGATACGCAGTATTTT. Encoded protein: CASSRVFDPQLDTQYF.